This entry features one T cell receptor (beta chain) sequence. Its antigen is as yet unknown. Checkpoint therapy with ipilimumab 1 mg/kg began 14 to 28 days after transplant. The germline V gene has CDR1 MGHDK and CDR2 SYGVNS. The CDR3 length is 15 residues. V lost 4 bases and J lost 3, with 15 bases in between. TCRdb keeps only in-frame clones here, not all; method: immunoSEQ multiplex PCR. This sample carries 13,000 to 15,000 clones, roughly 79% of them seen once, and the ten largest clones take about 9.4%. The sample originates from a study of ipilimumab plus nivolumab after autologous stem cell transplantation. Study-wide context: Median doses per patient: roughly five ipilimumab, fewer than ten nivolumab.

The study, taken as a whole, reports: Authors suggest TCR repertoire, Treg phenotype and gut microbiota support further study.

The chain combines TRBV25-1 with TRBJ2-5; the D gene is possibly TRBD2 (5 bases). The receptor comes from a male donor with primary mediastinal lymphoma. The sequencing here drew on PBMCs, taken in a trial of ipilimumab plus nivolumab as post-transplant consolidation. CDR3 residues: CASSARDILKETQYF. Here the CDR3 DNA reads TGTGCCAGCAGTGCCCGGGATATACTGAAAGAGACCCAGTACTTC. The whole variable domain, remainder taken from reference TRBV25-1 and TRBJ2-5, is EADIYQTPRYLVIGTGKKITLECSQTMGHDKMYWYQQDPGMELHLIHYSYGVNSTEKGDLSSESTVSRIRTEHFPLTLESARPSHTSQYLCASSARDILKETQYFGPGTRLLVL.